The 21 T cell receptor beta chains given below trace back to one sample, sequenced in a study of blood T cell repertoires in COVID-19. Only in-frame clones appear in the TCRdb table, and some are missing; sequencing was by immunoSEQ multiplex PCR. This table holds about 280,000 clones, 88% found once. Input material: peripheral blood. The receptors come from a woman in her 30s with COVID-19, enrolled during active disease.

The chain combines TRBV23-1 with TRBJ2-7; TRBD1 matches 11 bases. TRBV23-1 has ORF status, its function being uncertain. With 11 bases clipped from V and 5 bases from J, the junction kept 11 bases outside the gene matches. This CDR3 is built from 14 residues. The CDR3 DNA follows: TGCGCCCCCATAACTGGGACAGGGGGACACGAGCAGTACTTC. Amino acids: CAPITGTGGHEQYF.

V usage is TRBV18 and J usage is TRBJ2-3, with 10 bases that match TRBD1. The ends lost 3 bases at V and 2 bases at J; junction bases unmatched: 2. The V gene's germline CDR1 is KGHSH and CDR2 LQKENI. There are 15 residues in the CDR3. The CDR3 is CASSPGTGATDTQYF. The CDR3 DNA follows: TGTGCCAGCTCACCCGGGACAGGGGCCACAGATACGCAGTATTTT. Using reference TRBV18 and TRBJ2-3 for the parts outside the CDR3, the full variable domain is NAGVMQNPRHLVRRRGQEARLRCSPMKGHSHVYWYRQLPEEGLKFMVYLQKENIIDESGMPKERFSAEFPKEGPSILRIQQVVRGDSAAYFCASSPGTGATDTQYFGPGTRLTVL.

This clone has only a few counts. This chain uses TRBV11-2 with TRBJ1-4, with 7 bases matching TRBD1. The CDR3 sequence is 14 residues long. The V segment lost 7 bases and the J segment 2 bases; nucleotides outside the gene matches: 4. Germline lookup yields CDR1 SGHAT and CDR2 FQNNGV. CDR3: CASTKTGTNEKLFF. The DNA for the CDR3 is TGTGCCAGCACCAAGACAGGGACTAATGAAAAACTGTTTTTT.

V and J are TRBV28 and TRBJ1-4; the D gene is possibly TRBD1 (5 bases). Trimming shortened V by 0 bases and J by 2 bases, and 22 bases separated the two germline ends. The germline V gene has CDR1 MDHEN and CDR2 SYDVKM. There are 20 residues in the CDR3. The CDR3 nucleotides are TGTGCCAGCAGTTTATGGTTCAGGGAGGAGGGCGTGGAGACTAATGAAAAACTGTTTTTT. It specifies CASSLWFREEGVETNEKLFF. The whole variable domain, filled in from reference TRBV28 and TRBJ1-4, reads DVKVTQSSRYLVKRTGEKVFLECVQDMDHENMFWYRQDPGLGLRLIYFSYDVKMKEKGDIPEGYSVSREKKERFSLILESASTNQTSMYLCASSLWFREEGVETNEKLFFGSGTQLSVL.

The V and J genes are TRBV27 and TRBJ2-3; D not resolved. CDR3 length equals 15 residues. CDR1 and CDR2 from the germline V gene are MNHEY and SMNVEV (reference sequence). Trimming stripped 2 bases from V and 0 bases from J, with 9 bases between. CDR3 nucleotides: TGTGCCAGCAGTTTAGACTTAAAAAGCACAGATACGCAGTATTTT. This encodes CASSLDLKSTDTQYF.

Here the CDR3 DNA reads TGCGCCAGCAGCTTCGACAGGAACACTGAAGCTTTCTTT. Its protein is CASSFDRNTEAFF. The chain recombines TRBV5-1 with TRBJ1-1, with D tentatively TRBD1 (5 bases). The CDR3 runs 13 residues. Germline V gene lookup returns CDR1 SGHRS and CDR2 YFSETQ. The germline V and J ends were trimmed by 2 bases and 1 base, with 6 bases remaining between them.

V gene TRBV7-9 combines with J gene TRBJ2-7; D not resolved. Per the germline V gene, CDR1 is SEHNR and CDR2 is FQNEAQ (reference sequence). The CDR3 totals 14 residues. Trimming cost V 3 bases and J 6 bases, with 15 bases left between them. The CDR3 DNA sequence: TGTGCCAGCAGCTTGGTGTCAGCTAGTCTCGAGCAGTACTTC. As protein: CASSLVSASLEQYF. Drawing the rest from reference TRBV7-9 and TRBJ2-7, the complete variable domain is DTGVSQNPRHKITKRGQNVTFRCDPISEHNRLYWYRQTLGQGPEFLTYFQNEAQLEKSRLLSDRFSAERPKGSFSTLEIQRTEQGDSAMYLCASSLVSASLEQYFGPGTRLTVT.

For the CDR3, the DNA is TGCGCCAGCAGCTTGGTGGGTGGACAGGGCACGGGCGGCTACACCTTC. Translated, it gives CASSLVGGQGTGGYTF. The V and J genes are TRBV5-1 and TRBJ1-2, with 8 bases aligning to TRBD1. Germline CDR1 and CDR2: SGHRS and YFSETQ. V lost 0 bases, J lost 8 bases, and 12 bases stayed unmatched. CDR3 length: 16 residues.

This clone was observed once. The gene calls are TRBV5-3 and TRBJ2-2; a possible D gene is TRBD2 (5 bases). TRBV5-3 qualifies as an ORF whose function is uncertain. CDR3 size: 15 residues. Trimming shortened V by 1 base and J by 1 base, and 8 bases separated the two germline ends. This CDR3 is CARSLFSGNTGELFF. Written as DNA, the CDR3 is TGTGCCAGAAGCTTGTTCAGCGGGAACACCGGGGAGCTGTTTTTT.

The chain has TRBV2 and TRBJ1-6; TRBD1 might be the D (5 bases). The V end was cut by 6 bases, the J end by 10 bases, with 16 bases between. Looked up from germline, CDR1 is SNHLY and CDR2 is FYNNEI. The CDR3 spans 14 residues. CDR3 amino acids: CASRGQGESSPLHF. For the CDR3, the DNA is TGTGCCAGCAGAGGGCAAGGGGAAAGCTCACCCCTCCACTTT.

The V and J genes are TRBV24-1 and TRBJ1-5; D call uncertain. V lost 3 bases, J lost 6 bases, and 5 bases lay in between. Germline loops: CDR1 KGHDR, CDR2 SFDVKD. The CDR3 has 12 residues. In DNA form, the CDR3 reads TGTGCCACCAGTGATGGGCGTCAGCCCCAGCATTTT. This gives the protein CATSDGRQPQHF.

The chain uses TRBV6-5 and TRBJ2-4; D gene uncertain. The CDR3 has 14 residues. Germline V gene data show CDR1 as MNHEY and CDR2 as SVGAGI. The V and J ends lost 0 bases and 5 bases respectively, with 8 bases between them. DNA for the CDR3: TGTGCCAGCAGTTACTCGCCCAGTCAAAACATTCAGTACTTC. Translated: CASSYSPSQNIQYF.

The V call is TRBV5-1, the J call TRBJ2-1, with 7 bases that match TRBD1. Germline CDR1 is SGHRS and CDR2 is YFSETQ. J lost 14 bases, V lost 3 bases, and 17 bases had no gene match. The CDR3 consists of 15 residues. The CDR3 reads CASSSGLGFRDREFF. The DNA for the CDR3 is TGCGCCAGCAGCTCAGGCCTCGGATTCCGGGACAGAGAGTTCTTC.

The CDR3 reads CASSEALRGAAKNIQYF. The CDR3, as DNA: TGTGCCAGCAGTGAAGCGCTTCGGGGGGCTGCCAAAAACATTCAGTACTTC. This chain uses TRBV2 with TRBJ2-4; D possibly corresponds to TRBD2 (7 bases). CDR3 length: 17 amino acids. V was trimmed by 0 bases and J by 1 base, leaving 13 bases between them. In germline, CDR1 is SNHLY, CDR2 FYNNEI.

This sequence joins TRBV28 and TRBJ2-2; D possibly corresponds to TRBD1 (6 bases). V lost 10 bases, J lost 2 bases, and 11 bases lay in between. The CDR3 is made up of 13 amino acids. Germline V CDR1 and CDR2: MDHEN, SYDVKM. CDR3 DNA: TGTGCCACCCCGGACAGAAACACCGGGGAGCTGTTTTTT. Amino acid sequence: CATPDRNTGELFF. Filled out from reference TRBV28 and TRBJ2-2, the complete variable domain reads DVKVTQSSRYLVKRTGEKVFLECVQDMDHENMFWYRQDPGLGLRLIYFSYDVKMKEKGDIPEGYSVSREKKERFSLILESASTNQTSMYLCATPDRNTGELFFGEGSRLTVL.

The chain links TRBV7-6 to TRBJ2-1; D remains ambiguous. Germline V CDR1 and CDR2: SGHVS, FNYEAQ. Trimming stripped 2 bases from V and 0 bases from J, with 11 bases between. CDR3 length: 16 amino acids. The CDR3 sequence is CASSLTMSSSYNEQFF. The CDR3 nucleotides are TGTGCCAGCAGCTTAACCATGAGTAGCTCCTACAATGAGCAGTTCTTC.

This CDR3 reads CASSLSATGSTGELFF. The CDR3 nucleotides are TGTGCCAGCAGCTTAAGTGCGACAGGGAGCACCGGGGAGCTGTTTTTT. V usage is TRBV7-9 and J usage is TRBJ2-2, with 7 bases aligning to TRBD1. This CDR3 comprises 16 residues. CDR1 is SEHNR and CDR2 is FQNEAQ in the germline V gene (reference sequence). V was pared by 2 bases and J by 4 bases, with 7 bases of the junction left unmatched.

The V and J genes are TRBV5-1 and TRBJ2-5; no definite D call. The CDR3 loop spans 12 amino acids. V lost 4 bases and J lost 5, with 9 bases in between. CDR1 SGHRS and CDR2 YFSETQ come from the germline V gene. CDR3 nucleotide sequence: TGCGCCAGCAGCAATACTGAGGAGACCCAGTACTTC. It translates to CASSNTEETQYF.

J is TRBJ1-1 and V is TRBV7-9; tentatively, D is TRBD1 (6 bases). The V end lost 6 bases, the J end lost 1 base, and 12 bases lay between the germline ends. The CDR3 sequence is 14 residues long. Germline CDR1 SEHNR, CDR2 FQNEAQ (reference sequence). CDR3 amino acids: CASRAGTRNTEAFF. The CDR3 bases are TGTGCCAGCAGGGCCGGGACAAGGAACACTGAAGCTTTCTTT.

The V gene is TRBV6-5, the J gene TRBJ2-7; D is uncertain. This CDR3 has 11 residues. In germline, CDR1 is MNHEY, CDR2 SVGAGI. V lost 6 bases to trimming and J lost 4 bases, with 7 bases between them. DNA of the CDR3: TGTGCCAGCAGGAGAGGATACGAGCAGTACTTC. Protein sequence: CASRRGYEQYF.

The count of this clone is one. The chain recombines TRBV19 with TRBJ1-5, with D unresolved. Germline assignment: CDR1 LNHDA and CDR2 SQIVND (reference sequence). The length of the CDR3 is 15 residues. With 4 bases removed from V and 0 bases from J, the gap between germline ends came to 10 bases. CDR3 amino acids: CASSNSHYSNQPQHF. In nucleotides, the CDR3 is TGTGCCAGTAGTAACTCGCACTATAGCAATCAGCCCCAGCATTTT.